This T cell receptor beta chain comes out of a study of cytomegalovirus exposure and HLA in healthy donors. Study-wide context: HLA-typed donors were the source of about 85 million unique TCRs, which an early data release held. Most donors, about 77% of a few hundred genotyped, fell in the Caucasian-associated ancestry cluster. Study-wide points: Altogether, 150 to 200 TCR beta chains were recorded as cytomegalovirus-associated. DRB1 showed the most TCR associations and HLA-C the fewest in a later analysis, as rates varied by HLA locus.

PCR amplification relied on 60 Vbeta primers (plus 13 Jbeta primers). Only in-frame clones appear in the TCRdb table, and some are missing; sequencing was by immunoSEQ multiplex PCR. The table shows about 150,000 clones, with 80% to 85% occurring only once. Trimming shortened V by 6 bases and J by 8 bases, and 16 bases separated the two germline ends. The germline CDR1 and CDR2 sequences are MNHNS and SASEGT. The CDR3 covers 13 residues. Turning to this clone: Its antigen remains unknown.

The sample was PBMCs. This chain uses TRBV6-1 with TRBJ1-2, with D possibly being TRBD1 (6 bases). The source is a woman in her 50s in good health and CMV-seropositive. The CDR3 DNA follows: TGTGCCAGCAGGCAACAGGGAGTTAGCGGCTACACCTTC. Encoded protein: CASRQQGVSGYTF.